This T cell receptor beta chain was recorded in a study of blood T cell repertoires in COVID-19. Whole-study context: The samples span acute and convalescent COVID-19 from the United States, Italy and Spain.

Assay used: immunoSEQ multiplex PCR; TCRdb lists only in-frame clones, some missing. The sample comprises fewer than 150,000 clones, roughly 85% of which are singletons, and 2.5% to 3% rests with the top ten. Germline CDR1 is LNHNV and CDR2 is YYDKDF (reference sequence). The CDR3 runs 15 residues. Trimming stripped 3 bases from V and 4 bases from J, with 15 bases between. This clonotype originated in a man over 45 with acute or convalescent COVID-19. The chain joins TRBV15 to TRBJ1-2; perhaps TRBD1 as D (6 bases). Source material: peripheral blood. The CDR3 DNA follows: TGTGCCACCAGCAGTCTAGACAGGCGAGCCTATGGCTACACCTTC. Protein product: CATSSLDRRAYGYTF.